The TCR beta chain under discussion was sequenced for a study of CD8 T cells in ankylosing spondylitis (dated by TCRdb to about 2017). Turning to the overall study: The study profiled T cell receptor beta repertoires in healthy donors and ankylosing spondylitis patients to find disease-linked TCR variants. The whole study cohort included about a hundred healthy donors and under 30 ankylosing spondylitis patients. Peripheral blood samples were taken, and synovial fluid was additionally collected from ankylosing spondylitis patients.

Sequenced using an Illumina MiSeq. Quantitative 5'-RACE with molecular barcodes was the method used to prepare the TCR beta libraries. Concerning the study's data processing: To identify disease-linked TCR variants, a new computational method was used, one built on a probabilistic model of VDJ rearrangement. In TCRdb, the public reads were trimmed at Q25 with fastp and aligned with MiXCR, with productive beta chains retained. Merged by CDR3 protein, the rows form single entries marked with the most common genes and DNA. What appears here as the V and J calls and clone size reflects TCRdb's work, not the paper's. The sample records around 30,000 distinct CDR3 sequences, over 12% of which are singletons. 35% to 45% of the sample belongs to the ten largest clones. Regarding this clonotype: The specificity of this receptor is unknown. Base qualities are missing; no much larger clone stands one base away.

Between the V and J ends, shortened by 0 bases and 1 base respectively, the junction contains 11 bases. The cysteine opens and the phenylalanine closes a CDR3 of 15 amino acids. CDR3 DNA only is kept here, 45 bases in frame from base 1. As encoded in the germline V gene, CDR1 is SQVTM while CDR2 is ANQGSEA. What the authors observed across the whole study: Blood from ankylosing spondylitis patients appeared to be characterized by a TCR beta motif composed of several highly homologous amino acid variants. The disease-linked clones were reported as significantly enriched in matched synovial fluid samples from ankylosing spondylitis patients. Some of the motif variants had been reported before in the synovial fluid and blood of reactive arthritis patients, a finding that suggests common disease-initiation mechanisms. The disease-linked clones had a CD8+ phenotype and were found at relatively low frequencies in peripheral blood.

The chain was built from TRBV29-1 and TRBJ2-3, with a weak D call of TRBD2 (5 bases match). The specimen was blood. This sequence was found in a male donor with ankylosing spondylitis or in good health (not recorded which). The nucleotide sequence is given as TGCAGCGTTGAAGATGCGGGTCCCGGCACAGATACGCAGTATTTT. Its amino acids are CSVEDAGPGTDTQYF.